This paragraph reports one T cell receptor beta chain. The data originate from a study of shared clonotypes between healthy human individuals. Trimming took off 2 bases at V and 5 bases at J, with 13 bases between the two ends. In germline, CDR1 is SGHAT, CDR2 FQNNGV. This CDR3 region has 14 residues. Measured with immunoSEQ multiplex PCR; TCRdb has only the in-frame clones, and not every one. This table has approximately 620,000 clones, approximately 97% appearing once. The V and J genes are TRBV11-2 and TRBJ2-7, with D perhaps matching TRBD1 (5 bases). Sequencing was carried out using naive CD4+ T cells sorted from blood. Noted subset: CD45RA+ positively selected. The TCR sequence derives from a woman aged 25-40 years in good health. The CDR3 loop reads CASSLQGIMDEQYF. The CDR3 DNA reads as TGTGCCAGCAGCTTACAGGGTATCATGGACGAGCAGTACTTC.